The source of this TCR beta chain is a study of T cell repertoires in ileal Crohn's disease. Study summary: Every patient was operated on for stricturing (roughly 61%) or penetrating (39%) complications. M6 samples are neoterminal ileum biopsies from postoperative colonoscopy.

Each sample's TCRB immunosequencing used roughly 500 nanograms of biopsy DNA. The repertoire was sequenced with immunoSEQ multiplex PCR; TCRdb's copy has only in-frame clones and lacks some. The profile shows 5,300 or so clones, nearly 80% of them singletons. This clone came up once. Time point indicated: neoterminal ileum biopsy at postoperative endoscopy, about 6 months after surgery. Adults with ileal or ileocolonic Crohn's disease and an indication for resection were eligible. This CDR3 contains 15 residues. CDR1 and CDR2 from the germline V gene are MNHNY and SVGAGI (reference sequence). V lost 7 bases to trimming and J lost 8 bases; unmatched junction nucleotides: 8.

The chain combines TRBV6-6 with TRBJ2-3; 14 nucleotides align to TRBD2. Material: ileal tissue. This TCR was sampled from an adult with Crohn's disease. The CDR3 nucleotides are TGTGCCAGCAACCCGACTAGCGGGGGGGCAGGTACGCAGTATTTT. Its translation: CASNPTSGGAGTQYF.